Below, 27 T cell receptor beta chains from the same sample are listed, as sequenced in a study of blood T cell repertoires in COVID-19. Method: immunoSEQ multiplex PCR; TCRdb's copy keeps in-frame clones and lacks some. Among approximately 220,000 clones, 80% to 90% were seen once, and the ten largest hold 3.5% to 4%. The sample comprised PBMCs or T cells enriched from blood (not recorded which). These receptors all come from a middle-aged woman with acute COVID-19.

The V and J genes are TRBV28 and TRBJ1-5, with 7 bases fitting TRBD1. After removal of 6 bases from V and 2 bases from J, the junction contained 7 bases not matched to a gene. This CDR3 is built from 15 residues. From germline, CDR1 is MDHEN and CDR2 SYDVKM. The CDR3 region is CASRVGGQGNQPQHF. The CDR3 coding sequence is TGTGCCAGCAGAGTGGGTGGACAGGGCAATCAGCCCCAGCATTTT.

The chain uses TRBV15 and TRBJ2-7, with 8 bases that match TRBD1. Germline V gene lookup returns CDR1 LNHNV and CDR2 YYDKDF (reference sequence). This CDR3 comprises 15 residues. With V trimmed by 0 bases and J by 3 bases, 4 bases remained unmatched. CDR3 loop: CATSRDRDRFYEQYF. The CDR3 DNA sequence: TGTGCCACCAGCAGAGATCGGGACAGGTTCTACGAGCAGTACTTC.

V and J are TRBV5-1 and TRBJ1-1, with a possible D match to TRBD1 (6 bases). The CDR3 contains 15 residues. Trimming removed 6 bases at V and 6 bases at J, with 21 bases between. From germline, CDR1 is SGHRS and CDR2 YFSETQ. The CDR3 DNA reads as TGCGCCAGCAAAAATGGCGGGGGCGGCTGGGCTGAAGCTTTCTTT. It is translated as CASKNGGGGWAEAFF.

The chain recombines TRBV4-1 with TRBJ1-2; D unclear. V lost 5 bases to trimming and J lost 0 bases, with 10 bases between them. Germline CDR1 reads MGHRA; CDR2 reads YSYEKL. The CDR3 contains 14 residues. CDR3 DNA: TGCGCCAGCAGCGGAGGTGGATCTAACTATGGCTACACCTTC. This encodes CASSGGGSNYGYTF.

This rearrangement joins TRBV7-9 to TRBJ1-3; tentative D call: TRBD1 (5 bases). Germline loops: CDR1 SEHNR, CDR2 FQNEAQ (reference sequence). Between the trimmed V and J ends, which lost 6 bases and 1 base, there was a span of 13 bases. CDR3 length: 15 amino acids. The CDR3 spells CASSRATGSGNTIYF. In DNA, the CDR3 is TGTGCCAGCAGTCGGGCTACAGGATCTGGAAACACCATATATTTT.

The chain carries TRBV3-1 (or the pseudogene TRBV3-2) and TRBJ2-7; TRBD2 agrees at 10 bases. From germline, CDR1 is LGHDT and CDR2 YNNKEL (reference sequence). CDR3 length: 16 amino acids. J lost 1 base, V lost 2 bases, and 5 bases had no gene match. The CDR3 sequence: CASSQYRTSGSYEQYF. The DNA of the CDR3 is TGTGCCAGCAGCCAATACCGGACTAGCGGTTCCTACGAGCAGTACTTC.

The count of this clone is one. V and J are TRBV11-3 and TRBJ1-1, with D unclear. The V end was cut by 5 bases, the J end by 0 bases, with 13 bases between. The CDR3 consists of 15 residues. Germline CDR1 and CDR2: SGHNT and YENEEA. The CDR3 coding sequence is TGTGCCAGCAGCGAAGGAGGCAGGTTGAACACTGAAGCTTTCTTT. The encoded protein is CASSEGGRLNTEAFF.

The chain combines TRBV27 with TRBJ2-2, with TRBD2 identical over 11 bases. The V gene's germline CDR1 is MNHEY and CDR2 SMNVEV (reference sequence). The junction had 10 bases not matched to a gene; V was cut back by 6 bases and J by 7 bases. This CDR3 region has 16 residues. Here the CDR3 DNA reads TGTGCCAGCAGAGTAGCGGGAGGGAAGTCGAACGGGGAGCTGTTTTTT. Its translation: CASRVAGGKSNGELFF.

The rearrangement joins TRBV15 to TRBJ2-5; TRBD2 agrees at 14 bases. Germline CDR1 reads LNHNV; CDR2 reads YYDKDF (reference sequence). This CDR3 region has 16 residues. The V and J ends lost 3 bases and 5 bases, in that order; junction bases with no gene match: 5. The CDR3 region has the DNA TGTGCCACCAGCAGGGGGACTAGCGGGAGATCGGAGACCCAGTACTTC. This encodes CATSRGTSGRSETQYF.

V usage is TRBV11-2 and J usage is TRBJ1-2; D possibly corresponds to TRBD1 (6 bases). Germline assignment: CDR1 SGHAT and CDR2 FQNNGV. The CDR3 runs 14 residues. Trimming took off 5 bases at V and 8 bases at J, with 18 bases between the two ends. CDR3 loop: CASSLSLRGQGYTF. The CDR3 DNA sequence: TGTGCCAGCAGCCTATCCCTCAGGGGCCAAGGCTACACCTTC. The full variable domain, with the rest looked up from reference TRBV11-2 and TRBJ1-2, is EAGVAQSPRYKIIEKRQSVAFWCNPISGHATLYWYQQILGQGPKLLIQFQNNGVVDDSQLPKDRFSAERLKGVDSTLKIQPAKLEDSAVYLCASSLSLRGQGYTFGSGTRLTVV.

The chain joins TRBV5-1 to TRBJ2-1; 9 bases map to TRBD2. Germline CDR1 is SGHRS and CDR2 is YFSETQ. The junction had 6 bases not matched to a gene; V was cut back by 1 base and J by 7 bases. The CDR3 contains 15 residues. CDR3 in amino acids: CASSLIGLAQNEQFF. The CDR3 coding sequence is TGCGCCAGCAGCTTGATAGGACTAGCGCAAAATGAGCAGTTCTTC. Combining the CDR3 with reference TRBV5-1 and TRBJ2-1 gives the whole variable domain KAGVTQTPRYLIKTRGQQVTLSCSPISGHRSVSWYQQTPGQGLQFLFEYFSETQRNKGNFPGRFSGRQFSNSRSEMNVSTLELGDSALYLCASSLIGLAQNEQFFGPGTRLTVL.

The chain uses TRBV5-1 and TRBJ2-7; D might be TRBD1 (5 bases). V lost 5 bases, J lost 4 bases, and 16 bases lay in between. The CDR3 runs 14 residues. Per germline, CDR1 SGHRS and CDR2 YFSETQ. CDR3 protein: CASRTQQGEYEQYF. CDR3 nucleotide sequence: TGCGCCAGCAGGACACAGCAAGGGGAATACGAGCAGTACTTC. Using reference TRBV5-1 and TRBJ2-7 for the parts outside the CDR3, the full variable domain is KAGVTQTPRYLIKTRGQQVTLSCSPISGHRSVSWYQQTPGQGLQFLFEYFSETQRNKGNFPGRFSGRQFSNSRSEMNVSTLELGDSALYLCASRTQQGEYEQYFGPGTRLTVT.

V gene TRBV5-1 combines with J gene TRBJ2-7, with D maybe TRBD2 (6 bases). V dropped 4 bases and J dropped 2 bases, with 16 bases sitting between them. Germline V gives CDR1 SGHRS, CDR2 YFSETQ. The CDR3 loop spans 15 amino acids. CDR3 residues: CASSLSGDSAYEQYF. CDR3 sequence (DNA): TGCGCCAGCAGCCTGAGTGGGGACTCCGCCTACGAGCAGTACTTC.

The V call is TRBV6-5, the J call TRBJ2-3, with D perhaps matching TRBD1 (6 bases). The V and J ends lost 7 bases and 4 bases respectively, with 18 bases between them. This CDR3 has 15 amino acids. CDR1 is MNHEY and CDR2 is SVGAGI in the germline V gene. The CDR3, as DNA: TGTGCCAGCAATCCGACAGGTTACACGGCAGATACGCAGTATTTT. This codes for CASNPTGYTADTQYF.

This clone occurred once. V and J are TRBV2 and TRBJ2-7; 9 bases are a match to TRBD2. CDR1 and CDR2 from the germline V gene are SNHLY and FYNNEI. The CDR3 spans 15 residues. The junction had 14 bases not matched to a gene; V was cut back by 7 bases and J by 7 bases. The CDR3 nucleotides are TGTGCCAGCACTCGACCGGGACTAGCTGCTTATGAGCAGTACTTC. Translated: CASTRPGLAAYEQYF.

Only a few counts were recorded for this clone. The chain is built from TRBV24-1 and TRBJ2-2, with 10 bases aligning to TRBD2. Germline assignment: CDR1 KGHDR and CDR2 SFDVKD. The junction had 1 base not matched to a gene; V was cut back by 4 bases and J by 3 bases. The CDR3 totals 15 residues. The CDR3 bases are TGTGCCACCAGTGACCTAGCGGGAGACACCGGGGAGCTGTTTTTT. The encoded protein is CATSDLAGDTGELFF.

The chain couples TRBV7-2 to TRBJ2-1; D remains ambiguous. The CDR3 extends over 14 amino acids. V lost 5 bases, J lost 0 bases, and 8 bases lay in between. Per the germline V gene, CDR1 is SGHTA and CDR2 is FQGNSA. CDR3 sequence reads: CASSPEYSYNEQFF. The CDR3 DNA reads as TGTGCCAGCAGCCCGGAGTACTCCTACAATGAGCAGTTCTTC.

This chain joins TRBV19 and TRBJ1-3, with 8 positions matching TRBD1. In germline, CDR1 is LNHDA, CDR2 SQIVND (reference sequence). Unmatched junction bases numbered 8, after V lost 7 bases and J lost 0 bases. CDR3 size: 16 residues. The CDR3 DNA reads as TGTGCCAGTAACAGGGGGTCCAGGGACTCTGGAAACACCATATATTTT. Amino acid sequence: CASNRGSRDSGNTIYF.

The chain uses TRBV9 and TRBJ2-5, with TRBD1 matching over 8 bases. Germline values: CDR1 SGDLS, CDR2 YYNGEE. The V segment lost 3 bases and the J segment 5 bases; nucleotides outside the gene matches: 15. The CDR3 has 17 amino acids. The CDR3 nucleotides read TGTGCCAGCAGCGCCACCGGATTCGGACAGGGAGGTGAGACCCAGTACTTC. It encodes CASSATGFGQGGETQYF.

V usage is TRBV29-1 and J usage is TRBJ2-5; D perhaps matches TRBD2 (5 bases). Germline CDR1 and CDR2: SQVTM and ANQGSEA. V was trimmed by 3 bases and J by 5 bases, leaving 13 bases between them. The CDR3 runs 13 residues. The CDR3 is CSVEDWMGETQYF. As DNA, the CDR3 is TGCAGCGTTGAGGACTGGATGGGGGAGACCCAGTACTTC.

This clone was seen once. The J gene is TRBJ2-7, the V gene TRBV19, with TRBD1 matching over 10 bases. Losses at the gene ends were 6 bases for V and 2 bases for J; bases not matched to a gene: 4. This CDR3 region has 14 residues. From germline, CDR1 is LNHDA and CDR2 SQIVND (reference sequence). The chain's CDR3 is CASSPGTGAYEQYF. The CDR3 coding sequence is TGTGCCAGTAGCCCCGGGACAGGGGCCTACGAGCAGTACTTC.

The chain employs TRBV5-1 and TRBJ2-1; D uncertain. This CDR3 spans 14 amino acids. Germline V CDR1 and CDR2: SGHRS, YFSETQ. Trimming removed 3 bases at V and 3 bases at J, with 10 bases between. The CDR3 DNA is TGCGCCAGCAGCTCTAAGGCGGACTACAATGAGCAGTTCTTC. This sequence encodes CASSSKADYNEQFF.

The genes are TRBV5-1 and TRBJ2-5, with TRBD1 matching over 7 bases. V lost 4 bases, J lost 4 bases, and 7 bases stayed unmatched. The CDR3 is made up of 14 amino acids. Germline values: CDR1 SGHRS, CDR2 YFSETQ. CDR3 nucleotides: TGCGCCAGCAGCAGGCGAGGGGGCGGAGAGACCCAGTACTTC. This codes for CASSRRGGGETQYF.

The chain carries TRBV10-3 and TRBJ1-1; TRBD1 agrees at 10 bases. CDR3 length equals 13 residues. Germline CDR1 is ENHRY and CDR2 is SYGVKD. Trimming took 11 bases from V and 5 from J; bases not matched to a gene: 8. DNA for the CDR3: TGTGCCGTAGACAGGGGGCAGGGTACTGAAGCTTTCTTT. Translation: CAVDRGQGTEAFF.

This chain joins TRBV28 and TRBJ1-6; TRBD1 matches 7 bases. After removal of 6 bases from V and 12 bases from J, the junction contained 20 bases not matched to a gene. CDR1 and CDR2 from the germline V gene are MDHEN and SYDVKM. The CDR3 has 17 residues. The CDR3: CASRGPKGQRFVGPLHF. The CDR3 DNA reads as TGTGCCAGCAGAGGTCCCAAGGGACAGAGGTTTGTCGGACCCCTCCACTTT. The full variable domain, in which reference TRBV28 and TRBJ1-6 provide the parts outside the CDR3, is DVKVTQSSRYLVKRTGEKVFLECVQDMDHENMFWYRQDPGLGLRLIYFSYDVKMKEKGDIPEGYSVSREKKERFSLILESASTNQTSMYLCASRGPKGQRFVGPLHFGNGTRLTVT.

This clone was found a few times. V and J are TRBV7-2 and TRBJ2-4; 11 nucleotides align to TRBD2. Germline loops: CDR1 SGHTA, CDR2 FQGNSA. This CDR3 contains 15 residues. Trimming removed 3 bases from V and 8 bases from J; junction bases left unmatched: 6. CDR3 in amino acids: CASSFFSGRGYIQYF. CDR3 nucleotide sequence: TGTGCCAGCAGCTTTTTTAGCGGGAGGGGATACATTCAGTACTTC.

The table lists this clone with a count of one. The rearrangement joins TRBV14 to TRBJ2-2, with TRBD2 identical over 13 bases. Germline V lookup: CDR1 SGHDN, CDR2 FVKESK. The V gene end was trimmed by 1 base and the J gene end by 6 bases; junction bases not matched to a gene: 17. The CDR3 extends over 21 amino acids. The CDR3 coding sequence is TGTGCCAGCAGCCAAGGGGTCGGGGGAAGTGAAGGACTAGCGGGAGCCGGGGAGCTGTTTTTT. Translating it yields CASSQGVGGSEGLAGAGELFF.